This T cell receptor (beta chain) was recorded in a study of blood T cell repertoires in COVID-19. Sequenced by immunoSEQ multiplex PCR; TCRdb stores in-frame clones only, minus some. The sample has around 80,000 clones, about 73% seen once; the top ten hold over 5.5%. The CDR3 runs to 15 residues. CDR1 and CDR2 (germline): SGHVS, FQNEAQ. J was trimmed by 4 bases and V by 5 bases; bases with no gene match: 9. The clonotype was recovered from a man aged 50-60 years with active or convalescent COVID-19. The sample taken for sequencing was peripheral blood. V gene TRBV7-8 combines with J gene TRBJ2-7; 9 bases align to TRBD2. The CDR3 DNA reads as TGTGCCAGCAGCCCGACGGGAGCGGGGGGTTACGAGCAGTACTTC. Protein sequence: CASSPTGAGGYEQYF.